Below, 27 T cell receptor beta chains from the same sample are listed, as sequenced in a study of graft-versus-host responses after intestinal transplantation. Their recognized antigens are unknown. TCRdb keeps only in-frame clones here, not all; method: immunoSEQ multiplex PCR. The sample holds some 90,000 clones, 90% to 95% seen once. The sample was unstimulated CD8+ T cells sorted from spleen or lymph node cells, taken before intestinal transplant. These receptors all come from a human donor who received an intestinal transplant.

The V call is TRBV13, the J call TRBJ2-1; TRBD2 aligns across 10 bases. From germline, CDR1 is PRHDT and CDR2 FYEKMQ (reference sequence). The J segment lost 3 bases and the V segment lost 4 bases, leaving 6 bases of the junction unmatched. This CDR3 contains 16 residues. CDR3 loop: CASSSKLAGYYNEQFF. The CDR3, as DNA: TGTGCCAGCAGCTCCAAACTAGCGGGGTACTACAATGAGCAGTTCTTC.

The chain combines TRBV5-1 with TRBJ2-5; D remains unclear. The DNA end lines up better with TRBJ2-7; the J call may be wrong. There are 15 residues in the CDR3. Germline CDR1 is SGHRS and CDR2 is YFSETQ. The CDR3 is CASSLESFISYEQYF. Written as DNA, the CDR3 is TGCGCCAGCAGTCTTGAATCGTTCATCTCCTACGAGCAGTACTTC.

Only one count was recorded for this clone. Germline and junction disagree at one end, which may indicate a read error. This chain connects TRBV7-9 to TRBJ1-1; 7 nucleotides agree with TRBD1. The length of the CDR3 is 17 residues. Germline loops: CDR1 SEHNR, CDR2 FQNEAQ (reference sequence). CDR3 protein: CAGSAQWPGQQDMEAFF. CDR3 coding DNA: TGTGCCGGCAGCGCACAGTGGCCGGGACAGCAGGATATGGAAGCTTTCTTT.

In DNA form, the CDR3 reads TGTGCCAGCTATCTCCCCGCGCAGGCTGGGGCCAACGTCCTGACTTTC. As protein: CASYLPAQAGANVLTF. J is TRBJ2-6 and V is TRBV11-2; D remains unclear. The V gene lost 8 bases and the J gene lost 2 bases, with 16 bases spanning the gap. The CDR3 loop spans 16 amino acids. CDR1 is SGHAT, CDR2 FQNNGV, per germline.

In DNA form, the CDR3 reads TGTGCCGTATCCCGGACAGGGGGCGAAGATGAGCAGTTCTTC. This translates into CAVSRTGGEDEQFF. The J gene is TRBJ2-1, the V gene TRBV6-5, with TRBD1 matching over 11 bases. This CDR3 has 14 amino acids. Germline V gene data show CDR1 as MNHEY and CDR2 as SVGAGI. Trimming cost V 11 bases and J 8 bases; bases outside gene matches: 11.

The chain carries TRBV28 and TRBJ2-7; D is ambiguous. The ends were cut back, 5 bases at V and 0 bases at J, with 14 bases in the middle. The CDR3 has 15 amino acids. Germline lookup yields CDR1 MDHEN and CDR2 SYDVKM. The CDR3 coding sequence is TGTGCCAGCAGTAACAACGGGTTACGCTCCTACGAGCAGTACTTC. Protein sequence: CASSNNGLRSYEQYF.

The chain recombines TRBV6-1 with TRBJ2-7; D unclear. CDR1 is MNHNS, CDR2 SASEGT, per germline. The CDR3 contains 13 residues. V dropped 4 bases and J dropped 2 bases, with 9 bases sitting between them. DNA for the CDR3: TGTGCCAGCAGTGTAACTTCTCCCTACGAGCAGTACTTC. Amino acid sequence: CASSVTSPYEQYF.

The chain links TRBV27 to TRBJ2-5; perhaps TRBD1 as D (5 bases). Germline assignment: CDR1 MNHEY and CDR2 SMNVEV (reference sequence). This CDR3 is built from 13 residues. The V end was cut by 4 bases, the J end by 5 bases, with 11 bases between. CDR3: CASSWGVGETQYF. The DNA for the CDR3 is TGTGCCAGCAGTTGGGGCGTCGGGGAGACCCAGTACTTC.

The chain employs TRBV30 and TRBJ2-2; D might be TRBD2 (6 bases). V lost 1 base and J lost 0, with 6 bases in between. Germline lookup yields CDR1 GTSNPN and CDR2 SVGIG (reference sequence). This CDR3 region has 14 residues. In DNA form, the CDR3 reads TGTGCCTGGAGTGGACTAGCGAACACCGGGGAGCTGTTTTTT. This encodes CAWSGLANTGELFF.

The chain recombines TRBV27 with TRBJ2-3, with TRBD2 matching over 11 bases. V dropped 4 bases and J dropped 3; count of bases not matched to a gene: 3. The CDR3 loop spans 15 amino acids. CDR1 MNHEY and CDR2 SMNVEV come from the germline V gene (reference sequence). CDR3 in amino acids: CASSSIAGGTDTQYF. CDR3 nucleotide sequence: TGTGCCAGCAGTTCAATAGCGGGGGGGACAGATACGCAGTATTTT.

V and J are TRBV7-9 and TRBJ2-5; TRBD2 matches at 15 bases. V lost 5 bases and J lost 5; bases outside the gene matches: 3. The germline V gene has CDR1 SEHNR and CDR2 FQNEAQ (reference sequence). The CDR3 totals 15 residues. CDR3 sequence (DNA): TGTGCCAGCAGCGCTGGGACTAGCGGGGGGGAGACCCAGTACTTC. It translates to CASSAGTSGGETQYF.

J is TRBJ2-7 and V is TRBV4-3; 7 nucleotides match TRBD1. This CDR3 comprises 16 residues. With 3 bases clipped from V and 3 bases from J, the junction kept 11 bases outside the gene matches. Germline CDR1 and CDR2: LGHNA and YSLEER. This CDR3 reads CASSHASGTDYYEQYF. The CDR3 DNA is TGCGCCAGCAGCCATGCATCCGGGACAGACTACTACGAGCAGTACTTC.

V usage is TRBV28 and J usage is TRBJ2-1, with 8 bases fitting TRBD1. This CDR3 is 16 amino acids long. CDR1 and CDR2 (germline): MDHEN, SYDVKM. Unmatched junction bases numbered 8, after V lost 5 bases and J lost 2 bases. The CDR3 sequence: CASSPTGQGAYNEQFF. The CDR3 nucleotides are TGTGCCAGCAGTCCCACAGGACAGGGCGCCTACAATGAGCAGTTCTTC.

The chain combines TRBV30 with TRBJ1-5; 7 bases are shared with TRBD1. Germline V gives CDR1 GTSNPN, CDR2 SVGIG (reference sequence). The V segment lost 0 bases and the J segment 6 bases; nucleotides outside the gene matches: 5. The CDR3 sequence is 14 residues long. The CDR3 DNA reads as TGTGCCTGGAGTGTACTAGGGGGCCCTCAGCCCCAGCATTTT. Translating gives CAWSVLGGPQPQHF.

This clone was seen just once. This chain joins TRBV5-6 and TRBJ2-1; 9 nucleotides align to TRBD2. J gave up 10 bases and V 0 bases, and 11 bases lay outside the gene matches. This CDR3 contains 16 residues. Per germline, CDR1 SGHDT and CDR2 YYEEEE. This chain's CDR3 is CASSLAAAGGHGEQFF. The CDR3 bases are TGTGCCAGCAGCTTGGCCGCAGCGGGAGGCCACGGAGAGCAGTTCTTC.

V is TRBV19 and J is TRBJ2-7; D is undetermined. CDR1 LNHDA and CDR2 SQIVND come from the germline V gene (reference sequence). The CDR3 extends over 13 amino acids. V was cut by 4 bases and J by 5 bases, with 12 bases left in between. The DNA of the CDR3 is TGTGCCAGTAGTACCGCGAGGCTGGACGAGCAGTACTTC. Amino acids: CASSTARLDEQYF.

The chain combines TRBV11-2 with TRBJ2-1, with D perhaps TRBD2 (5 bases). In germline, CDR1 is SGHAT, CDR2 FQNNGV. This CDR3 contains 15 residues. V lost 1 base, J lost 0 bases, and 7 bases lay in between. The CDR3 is CASSLGGSSYNEQFF. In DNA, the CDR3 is TGTGCCAGCAGCTTAGGTGGGAGCTCCTACAATGAGCAGTTCTTC.

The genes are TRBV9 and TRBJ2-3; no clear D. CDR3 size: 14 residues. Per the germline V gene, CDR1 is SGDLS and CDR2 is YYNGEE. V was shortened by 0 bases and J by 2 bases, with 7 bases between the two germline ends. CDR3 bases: TGTGCCAGCAGCGTAGTCAGGATCACAGATACGCAGTATTTT. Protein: CASSVVRITDTQYF.

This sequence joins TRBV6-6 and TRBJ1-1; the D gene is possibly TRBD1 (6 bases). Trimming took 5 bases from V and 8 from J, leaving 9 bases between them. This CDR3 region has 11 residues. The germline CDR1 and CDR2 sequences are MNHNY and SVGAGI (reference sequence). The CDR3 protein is CASSHDREAFF. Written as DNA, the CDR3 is TGTGCCAGCAGTCACGACAGGGAAGCTTTCTTT.

CDR3 amino acids: CATSGRGGANEAFF. For the CDR3, the DNA is TGTGCCACCTCGGGTCGGGGGGGGGCTAATGAAGCTTTCTTT. This chain joins TRBV28 and TRBJ1-1; tentative D call: TRBD1 (6 bases). The CDR3 extends over 14 amino acids. Trimming left V 10 bases short and J 7 bases short, with 22 bases between. Germline V gene sequence: CDR1 MDHEN, CDR2 SYDVKM.

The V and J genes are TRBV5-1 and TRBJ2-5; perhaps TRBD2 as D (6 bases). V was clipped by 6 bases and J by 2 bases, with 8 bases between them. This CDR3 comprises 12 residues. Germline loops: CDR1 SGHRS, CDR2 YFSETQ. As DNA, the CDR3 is TGCGCCAGCAAAAGCGGGCAAGAGACCCAGTACTTC. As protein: CASKSGQETQYF. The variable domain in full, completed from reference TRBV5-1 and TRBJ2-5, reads KAGVTQTPRYLIKTRGQQVTLSCSPISGHRSVSWYQQTPGQGLQFLFEYFSETQRNKGNFPGRFSGRQFSNSRSEMNVSTLELGDSALYLCASKSGQETQYFGPGTRLLVL.

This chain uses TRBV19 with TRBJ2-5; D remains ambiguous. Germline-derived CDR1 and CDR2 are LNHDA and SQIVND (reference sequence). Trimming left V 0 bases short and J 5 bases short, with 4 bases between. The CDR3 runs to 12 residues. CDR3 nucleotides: TGTGCCAGTAGTATAGATCTTGAGACCCAGTACTTC. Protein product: CASSIDLETQYF.

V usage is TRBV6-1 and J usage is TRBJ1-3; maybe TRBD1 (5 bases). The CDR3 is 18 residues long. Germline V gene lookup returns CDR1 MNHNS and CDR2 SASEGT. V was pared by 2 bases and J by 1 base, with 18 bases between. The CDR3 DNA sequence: TGTGCCAGCAGTGAATTCGGGGGACGCCAGTCTTCTGGAAACACCATATATTTT. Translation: CASSEFGGRQSSGNTIYF.

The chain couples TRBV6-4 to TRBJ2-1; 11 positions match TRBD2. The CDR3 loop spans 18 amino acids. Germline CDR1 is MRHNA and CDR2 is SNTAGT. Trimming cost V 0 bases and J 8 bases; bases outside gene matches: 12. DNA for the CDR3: TGTGCCAGCAGTGACTCCGTGGCTAGCGGGGGGCGGCTCGATGAGCAGTTCTTC. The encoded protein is CASSDSVASGGRLDEQFF.

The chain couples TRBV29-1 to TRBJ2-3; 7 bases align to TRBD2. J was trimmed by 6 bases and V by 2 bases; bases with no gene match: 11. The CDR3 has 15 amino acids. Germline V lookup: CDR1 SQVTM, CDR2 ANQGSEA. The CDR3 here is CSVEILAVGSDTQYF. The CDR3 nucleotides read TGCAGCGTTGAAATCCTAGCGGTGGGGTCGGATACGCAGTATTTT.

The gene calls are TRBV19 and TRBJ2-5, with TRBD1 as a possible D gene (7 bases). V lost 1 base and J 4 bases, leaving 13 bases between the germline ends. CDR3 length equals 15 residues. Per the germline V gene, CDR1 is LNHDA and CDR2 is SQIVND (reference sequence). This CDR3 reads CASSIGTNRGETQYF. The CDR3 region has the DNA TGTGCCAGTAGTATAGGGACTAACAGGGGAGAGACCCAGTACTTC.

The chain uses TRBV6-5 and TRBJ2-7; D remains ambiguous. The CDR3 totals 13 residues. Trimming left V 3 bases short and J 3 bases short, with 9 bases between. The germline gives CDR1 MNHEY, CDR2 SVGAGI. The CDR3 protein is CASSYRGGYEQYF. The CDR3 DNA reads TGTGCCAGCAGTTATAGAGGCGGCTACGAGCAGTACTTC.